This T cell receptor (beta chain) was found in a study of OX40 agonist ivuxolimab in advanced cancers. Turning to the study itself: A male proportion of 82.7% was recorded, with mean age approximately 64 years and range about 23 to 80. It was permissible to have had prior anti-PD-1, anti-PD-L1 or anti-CTLA-4 therapy, and about 40% had some.

V was clipped by 9 bases and J by 0 bases, with 15 bases between them. Germline CDR1 and CDR2: MNHEY and SMNVEV (reference sequence). The CDR3 totals 14 residues. Points from the study as a whole: Both CD4+ and CD8+ T cell populations in blood had undergone clonal expansion by week 6 at 0.1 to 3.0 mg/kg. Compared with CD4+, CD8+ T cells on average had more expanded clones.

Comments on this clone: The antigen remains unidentified.

TCRdb's copy holds only in-frame clones and misses some; the assay was immunoSEQ multiplex PCR. This table holds 60,000 to 75,000 clones, 87% found once. The receptor was derived from an adult with an advanced solid tumor such as melanoma, head and neck, liver or kidney cancer. The sequences come from CD4+ or CD8+ T cells sorted from blood, collected in a trial of the OX40 agonist ivuxolimab. V usage is TRBV27 and J usage is TRBJ2-7; the D gene is possibly TRBD1 (6 bases). CDR3 bases: TGTGCCAGTCGGCGGCAGGGGAGCTCCTACGAGCAGTACTTC. Residues: CASRRQGSSYEQYF.